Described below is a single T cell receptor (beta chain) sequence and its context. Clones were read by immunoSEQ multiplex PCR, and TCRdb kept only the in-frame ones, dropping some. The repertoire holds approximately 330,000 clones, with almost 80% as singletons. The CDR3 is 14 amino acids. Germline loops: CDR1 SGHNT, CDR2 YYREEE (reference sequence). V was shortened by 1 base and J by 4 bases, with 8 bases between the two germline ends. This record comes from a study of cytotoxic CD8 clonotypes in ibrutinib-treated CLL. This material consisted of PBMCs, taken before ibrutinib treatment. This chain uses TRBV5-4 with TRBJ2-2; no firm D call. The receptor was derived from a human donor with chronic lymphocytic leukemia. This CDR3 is CASSLIFSTGELFF. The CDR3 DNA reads TGTGCCAGCAGCTTGATTTTTTCCACCGGGGAGCTGTTTTTT.